This TCR beta chain was captured in a study of metastatic and nonmetastatic thyroid tumors. Thyroid surgery had not been preceded by any treatment in any patient. TCRdb reassembled clones from the PCR reads with MiXCR. The table lists 35,000 to 45,000 clones, around 10% of them singletons, with 7% to 9.5% in the top ten. This clone was seen repeatedly, ten times or more. The CDR3 has 16 amino acids. Germline V gene sequence: CDR1 SGHAT, CDR2 FQNNGV. The ends were cut back, 5 bases at V and 9 bases at J, with 24 bases in the middle. The sequenced material came from blood. The chain recombines TRBV11-2 with TRBJ2-3; D may be TRBD2 (5 bases). The receptor was isolated from a male donor with papillary thyroid cancer or a benign thyroid nodule (not recorded which). Some clones in this sample may be carry-over from other donors' samples. CDR3 residues: CASSRSRLLGSVTQYF. The CDR3 nucleotides read TGTGCCAGCAGCCGGAGTAGACTACTGGGATCAGTCACGCAGTATTTT.